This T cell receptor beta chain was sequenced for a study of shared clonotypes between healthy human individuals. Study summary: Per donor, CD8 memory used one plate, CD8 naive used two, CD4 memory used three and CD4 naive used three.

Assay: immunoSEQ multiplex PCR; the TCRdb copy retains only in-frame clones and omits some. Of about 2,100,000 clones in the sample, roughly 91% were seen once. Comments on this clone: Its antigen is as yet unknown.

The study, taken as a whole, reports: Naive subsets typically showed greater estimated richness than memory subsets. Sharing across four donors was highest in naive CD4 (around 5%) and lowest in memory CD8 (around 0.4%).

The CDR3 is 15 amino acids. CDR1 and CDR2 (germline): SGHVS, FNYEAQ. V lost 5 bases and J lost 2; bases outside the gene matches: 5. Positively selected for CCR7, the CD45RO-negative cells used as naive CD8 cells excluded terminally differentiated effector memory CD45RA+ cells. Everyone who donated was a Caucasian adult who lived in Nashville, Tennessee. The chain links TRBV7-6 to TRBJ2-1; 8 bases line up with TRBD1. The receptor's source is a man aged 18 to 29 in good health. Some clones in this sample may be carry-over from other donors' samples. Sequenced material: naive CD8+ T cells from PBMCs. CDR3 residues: CASSADRGPYNEQFF. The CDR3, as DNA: TGTGCCAGCAGCGCCGACAGGGGACCCTACAATGAGCAGTTCTTC.